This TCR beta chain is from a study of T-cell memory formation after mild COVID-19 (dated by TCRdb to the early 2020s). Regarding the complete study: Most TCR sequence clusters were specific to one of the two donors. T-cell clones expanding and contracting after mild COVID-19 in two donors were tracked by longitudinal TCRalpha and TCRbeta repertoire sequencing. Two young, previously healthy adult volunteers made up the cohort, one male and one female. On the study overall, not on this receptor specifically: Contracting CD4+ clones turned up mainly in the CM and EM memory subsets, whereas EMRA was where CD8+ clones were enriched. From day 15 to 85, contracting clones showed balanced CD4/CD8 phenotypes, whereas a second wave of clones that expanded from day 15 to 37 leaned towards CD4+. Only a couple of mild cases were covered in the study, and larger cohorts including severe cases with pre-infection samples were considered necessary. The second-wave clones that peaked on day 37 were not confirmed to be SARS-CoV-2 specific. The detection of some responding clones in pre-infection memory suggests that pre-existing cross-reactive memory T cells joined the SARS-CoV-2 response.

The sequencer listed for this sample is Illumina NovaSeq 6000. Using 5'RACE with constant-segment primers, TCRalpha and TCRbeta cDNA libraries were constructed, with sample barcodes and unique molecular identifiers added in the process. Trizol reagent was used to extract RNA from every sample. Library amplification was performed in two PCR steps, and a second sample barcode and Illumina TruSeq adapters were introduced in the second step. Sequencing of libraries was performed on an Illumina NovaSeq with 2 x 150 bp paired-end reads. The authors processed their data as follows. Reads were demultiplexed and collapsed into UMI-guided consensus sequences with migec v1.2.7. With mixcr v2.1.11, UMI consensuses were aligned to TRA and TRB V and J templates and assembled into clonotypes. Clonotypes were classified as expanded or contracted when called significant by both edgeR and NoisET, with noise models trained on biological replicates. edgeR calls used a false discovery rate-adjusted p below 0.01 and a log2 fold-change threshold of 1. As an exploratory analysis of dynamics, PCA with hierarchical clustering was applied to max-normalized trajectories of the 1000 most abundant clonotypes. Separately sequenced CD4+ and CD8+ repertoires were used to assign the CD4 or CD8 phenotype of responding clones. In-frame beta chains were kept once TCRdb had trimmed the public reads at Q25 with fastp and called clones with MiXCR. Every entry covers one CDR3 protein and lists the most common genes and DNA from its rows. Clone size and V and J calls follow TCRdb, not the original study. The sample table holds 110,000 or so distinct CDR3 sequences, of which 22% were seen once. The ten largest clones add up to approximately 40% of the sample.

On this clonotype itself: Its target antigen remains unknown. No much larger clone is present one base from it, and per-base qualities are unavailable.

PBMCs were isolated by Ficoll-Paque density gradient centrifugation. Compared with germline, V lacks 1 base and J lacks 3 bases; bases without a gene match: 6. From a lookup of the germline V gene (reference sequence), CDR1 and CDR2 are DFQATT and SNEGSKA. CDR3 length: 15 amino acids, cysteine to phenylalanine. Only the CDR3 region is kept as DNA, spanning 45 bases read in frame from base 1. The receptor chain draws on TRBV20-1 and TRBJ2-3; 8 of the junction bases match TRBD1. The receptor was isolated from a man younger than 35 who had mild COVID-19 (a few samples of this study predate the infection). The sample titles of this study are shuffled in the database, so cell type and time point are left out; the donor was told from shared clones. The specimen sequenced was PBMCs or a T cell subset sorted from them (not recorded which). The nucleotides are TGCAGTGCTAGAGTTGACAGGGGCGGTACAGATACGCAGTATTTT. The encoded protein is CSARVDRGGTDTQYF.